Below, one T cell receptor (beta chain) is given with its context. This specimen belongs to a study of blood T cell repertoires in COVID-19. The CDR3 is made up of 15 amino acids. After removal of 5 bases from V and 9 bases from J, the junction contained 7 bases not matched to a gene. Germline CDR1 SGHAT, CDR2 FQNNGV. TCRdb's table, derived via immunoSEQ multiplex PCR, lists solely in-frame clones and lacks some. Of about 170,000 clones in the sample, 88% were seen once. The sequence was collected from a man aged 60-69 years with acute or convalescent COVID-19. The chain has TRBV11-2 and TRBJ1-6, with 10 bases aligning to TRBD1. The material sequenced was peripheral blood. The CDR3 region is CASSEGTGDGSPLHF. The CDR3, as DNA: TGTGCCAGCAGCGAGGGGACAGGGGATGGTTCACCCCTCCACTTT.